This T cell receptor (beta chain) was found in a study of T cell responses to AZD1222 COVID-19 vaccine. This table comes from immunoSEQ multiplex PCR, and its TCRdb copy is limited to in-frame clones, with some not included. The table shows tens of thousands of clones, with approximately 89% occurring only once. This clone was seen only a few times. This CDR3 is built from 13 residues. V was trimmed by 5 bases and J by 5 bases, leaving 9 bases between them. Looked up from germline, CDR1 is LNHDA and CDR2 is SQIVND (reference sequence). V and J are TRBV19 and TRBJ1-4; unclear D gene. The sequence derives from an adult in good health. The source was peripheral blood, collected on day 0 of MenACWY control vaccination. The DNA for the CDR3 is TGTGCCAGTAGTGGGAGGGAGAATGAAAAACTGTTTTTT. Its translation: CASSGRENEKLFF.